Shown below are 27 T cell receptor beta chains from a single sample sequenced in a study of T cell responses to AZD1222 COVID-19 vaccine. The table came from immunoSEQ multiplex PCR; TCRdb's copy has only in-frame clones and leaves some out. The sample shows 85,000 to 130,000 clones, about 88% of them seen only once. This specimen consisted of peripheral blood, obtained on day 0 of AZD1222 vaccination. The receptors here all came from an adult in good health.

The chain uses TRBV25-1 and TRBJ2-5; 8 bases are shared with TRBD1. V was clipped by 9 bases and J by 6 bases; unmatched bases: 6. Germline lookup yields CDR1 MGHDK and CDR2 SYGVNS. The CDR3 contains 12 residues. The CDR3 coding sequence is TGTGCCAGTGCGGGACAGGAAAAGACCCAGTACTTC. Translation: CASAGQEKTQYF.

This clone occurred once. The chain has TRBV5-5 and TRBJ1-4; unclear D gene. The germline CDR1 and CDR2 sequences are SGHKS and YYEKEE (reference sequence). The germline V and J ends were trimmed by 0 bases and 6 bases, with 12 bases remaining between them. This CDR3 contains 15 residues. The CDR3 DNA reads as TGTGCCAGCAGCTTGGGTCCAGTCTCTTATGAAAAACTGTTTTTT. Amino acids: CASSLGPVSYEKLFF.

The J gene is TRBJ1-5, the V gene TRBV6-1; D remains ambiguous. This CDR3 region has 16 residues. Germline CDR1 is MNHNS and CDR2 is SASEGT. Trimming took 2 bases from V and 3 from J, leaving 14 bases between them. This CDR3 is CASSEFGMRDNQPQHF. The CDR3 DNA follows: TGTGCCAGCAGTGAATTCGGGATGAGGGACAATCAGCCCCAGCATTTT.

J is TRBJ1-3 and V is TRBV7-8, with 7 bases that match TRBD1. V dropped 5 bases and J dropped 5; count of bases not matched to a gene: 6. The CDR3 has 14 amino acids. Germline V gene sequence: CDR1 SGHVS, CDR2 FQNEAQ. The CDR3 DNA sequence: TGTGCCAGCAGCCCCGGGACAGTCAGAAACACCATATATTTT. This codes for CASSPGTVRNTIYF.

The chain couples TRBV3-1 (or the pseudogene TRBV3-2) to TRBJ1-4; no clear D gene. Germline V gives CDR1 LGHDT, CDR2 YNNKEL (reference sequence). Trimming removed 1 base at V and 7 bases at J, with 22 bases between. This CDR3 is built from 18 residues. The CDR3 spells CASSQVFGLTGEGEKLFF. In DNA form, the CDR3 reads TGTGCCAGCAGCCAAGTGTTCGGATTAACGGGAGAGGGTGAAAAACTGTTTTTT.

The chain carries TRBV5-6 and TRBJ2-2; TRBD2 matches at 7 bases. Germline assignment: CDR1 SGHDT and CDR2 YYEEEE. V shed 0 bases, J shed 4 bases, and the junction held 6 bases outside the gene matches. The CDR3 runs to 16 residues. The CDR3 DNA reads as TGTGCCAGCAGCTTGGGGACTAGTCTGAGCACCGGGGAGCTGTTTTTT. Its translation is CASSLGTSLSTGELFF.

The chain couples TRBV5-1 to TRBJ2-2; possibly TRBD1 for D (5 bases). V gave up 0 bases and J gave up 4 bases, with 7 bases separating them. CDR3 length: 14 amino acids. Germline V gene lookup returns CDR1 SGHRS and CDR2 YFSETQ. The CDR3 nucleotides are TGCGCCAGCAGCTTGGAGACAGCCACCGGGGAGCTGTTTTTT. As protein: CASSLETATGELFF.

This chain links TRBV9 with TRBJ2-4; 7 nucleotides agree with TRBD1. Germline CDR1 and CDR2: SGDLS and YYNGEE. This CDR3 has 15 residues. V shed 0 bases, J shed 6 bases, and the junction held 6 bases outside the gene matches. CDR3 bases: TGTGCCAGCAGCGTAGGAGGGACAGAAGGAAACATTCAGTACTTC. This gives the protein CASSVGGTEGNIQYF.

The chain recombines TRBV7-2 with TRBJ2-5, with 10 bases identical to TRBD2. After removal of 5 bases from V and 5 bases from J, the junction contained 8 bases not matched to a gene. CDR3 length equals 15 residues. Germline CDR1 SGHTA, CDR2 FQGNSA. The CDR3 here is CASSQLAGWVETQYF. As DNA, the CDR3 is TGTGCCAGCAGCCAACTAGCGGGGTGGGTTGAGACCCAGTACTTC.

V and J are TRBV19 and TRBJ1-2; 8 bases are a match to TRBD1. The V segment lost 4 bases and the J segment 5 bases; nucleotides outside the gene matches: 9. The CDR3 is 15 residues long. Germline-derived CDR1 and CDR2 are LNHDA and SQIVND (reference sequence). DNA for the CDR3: TGTGCCAGTAGTACTACTGGGGGACAGGCTTATGGCTACACCTTC. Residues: CASSTTGGQAYGYTF. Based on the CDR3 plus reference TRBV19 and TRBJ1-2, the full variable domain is DGGITQSPKYLFRKEGQNVTLSCEQNLNHDAMYWYRQDPGQGLRLIYYSQIVNDFQKGDIAEGYSVSREKKESFPLTVTSAQKNPTAFYLCASSTTGGQAYGYTFGSGTRLTVV.

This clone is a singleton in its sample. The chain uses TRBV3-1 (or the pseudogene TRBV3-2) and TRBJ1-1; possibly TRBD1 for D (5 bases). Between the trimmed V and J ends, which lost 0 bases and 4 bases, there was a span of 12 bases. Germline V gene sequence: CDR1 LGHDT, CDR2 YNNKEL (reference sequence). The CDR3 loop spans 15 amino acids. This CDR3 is CASSQDQGRGTEAFF. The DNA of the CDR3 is TGTGCCAGCAGCCAAGATCAGGGACGGGGCACTGAAGCTTTCTTT.

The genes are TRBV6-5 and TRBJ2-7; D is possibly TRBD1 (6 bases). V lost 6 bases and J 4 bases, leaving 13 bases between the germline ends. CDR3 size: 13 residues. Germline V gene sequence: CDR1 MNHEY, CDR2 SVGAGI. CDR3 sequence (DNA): TGTGCCAGCAGGCAGAACAGGGCTTACGAGCAGTACTTC. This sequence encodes CASRQNRAYEQYF.

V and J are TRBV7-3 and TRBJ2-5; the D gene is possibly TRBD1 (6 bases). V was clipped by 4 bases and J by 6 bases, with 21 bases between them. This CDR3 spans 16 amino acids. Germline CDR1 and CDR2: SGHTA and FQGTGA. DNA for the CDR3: TGTGCCAGCAGCTCCATCGCCCAGGGGAGTAACAAGACCCAGTACTTC. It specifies CASSSIAQGSNKTQYF.

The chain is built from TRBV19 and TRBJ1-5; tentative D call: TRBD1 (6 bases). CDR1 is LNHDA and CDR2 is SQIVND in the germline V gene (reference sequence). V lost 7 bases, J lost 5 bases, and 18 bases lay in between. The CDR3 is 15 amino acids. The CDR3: CASTLDRDPYQPQHF. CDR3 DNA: TGTGCCAGTACTCTGGACAGAGACCCATATCAGCCCCAGCATTTT. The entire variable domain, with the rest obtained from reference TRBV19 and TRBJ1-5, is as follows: DGGITQSPKYLFRKEGQNVTLSCEQNLNHDAMYWYRQDPGQGLRLIYYSQIVNDFQKGDIAEGYSVSREKKESFPLTVTSAQKNPTAFYLCASTLDRDPYQPQHFGDGTRLSIL.

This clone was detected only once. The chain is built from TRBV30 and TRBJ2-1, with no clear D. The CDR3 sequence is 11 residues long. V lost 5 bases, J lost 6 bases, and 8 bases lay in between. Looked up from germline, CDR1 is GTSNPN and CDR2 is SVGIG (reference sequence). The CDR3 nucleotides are TGTGCCTGGTTTGACCTCAATGAGCAGTTCTTC. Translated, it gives CAWFDLNEQFF.

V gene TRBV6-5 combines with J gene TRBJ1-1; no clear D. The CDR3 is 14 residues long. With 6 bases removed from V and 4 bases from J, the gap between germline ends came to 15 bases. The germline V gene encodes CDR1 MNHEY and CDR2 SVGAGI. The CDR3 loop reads CASREGSTRTEAFF. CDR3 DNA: TGTGCCAGCAGGGAGGGAAGTACCCGCACTGAAGCTTTCTTT.

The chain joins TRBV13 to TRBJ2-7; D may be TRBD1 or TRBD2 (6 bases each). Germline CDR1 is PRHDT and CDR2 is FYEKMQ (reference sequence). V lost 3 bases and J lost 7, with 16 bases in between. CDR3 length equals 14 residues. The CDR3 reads CASSFHGTREEQYF. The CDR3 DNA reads TGTGCCAGCAGCTTTCACGGGACACGGGAGGAGCAGTACTTC.

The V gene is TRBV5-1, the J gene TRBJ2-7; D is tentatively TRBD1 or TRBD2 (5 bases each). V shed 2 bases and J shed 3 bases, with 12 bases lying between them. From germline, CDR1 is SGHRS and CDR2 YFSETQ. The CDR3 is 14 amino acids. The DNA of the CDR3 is TGCGCCAGCAGCTTAAGGGACGCAAACTACGAGCAGTACTTC. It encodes CASSLRDANYEQYF. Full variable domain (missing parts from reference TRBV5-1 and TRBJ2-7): KAGVTQTPRYLIKTRGQQVTLSCSPISGHRSVSWYQQTPGQGLQFLFEYFSETQRNKGNFPGRFSGRQFSNSRSEMNVSTLELGDSALYLCASSLRDANYEQYFGPGTRLTVT.

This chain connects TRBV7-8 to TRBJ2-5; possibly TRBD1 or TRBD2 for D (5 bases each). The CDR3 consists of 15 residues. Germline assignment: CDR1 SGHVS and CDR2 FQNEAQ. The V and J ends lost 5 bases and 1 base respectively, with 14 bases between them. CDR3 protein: CASSPRSGTQETQYF. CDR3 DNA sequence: TGTGCCAGCAGCCCCAGGTCGGGGACCCAAGAGACCCAGTACTTC. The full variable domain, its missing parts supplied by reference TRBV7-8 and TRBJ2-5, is GAGVSQSPRYKVAKRGQDVALRCDPISGHVSLFWYQQALGQGPEFLTYFQNEAQLDKSGLPSDRFFAERPEGSVSTLKIQRTQQEDSAVYLCASSPRSGTQETQYFGPGTRLLVL.

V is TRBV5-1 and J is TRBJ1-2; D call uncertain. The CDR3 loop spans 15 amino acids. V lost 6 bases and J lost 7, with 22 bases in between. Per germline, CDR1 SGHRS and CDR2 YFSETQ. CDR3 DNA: TGCGCCAGCACCCCGTCGGGGAGGGAGGAACGTGGCTACACCTTC. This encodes CASTPSGREERGYTF. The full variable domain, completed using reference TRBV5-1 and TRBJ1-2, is KAGVTQTPRYLIKTRGQQVTLSCSPISGHRSVSWYQQTPGQGLQFLFEYFSETQRNKGNFPGRFSGRQFSNSRSEMNVSTLELGDSALYLCASTPSGREERGYTFGSGTRLTVV.

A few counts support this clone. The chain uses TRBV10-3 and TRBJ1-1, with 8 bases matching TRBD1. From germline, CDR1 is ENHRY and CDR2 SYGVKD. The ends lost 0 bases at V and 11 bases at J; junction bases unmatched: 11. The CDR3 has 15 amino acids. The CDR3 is CAISESKETGEFAFF. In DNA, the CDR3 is TGTGCCATCAGTGAGTCTAAGGAGACAGGGGAATTTGCTTTCTTT.

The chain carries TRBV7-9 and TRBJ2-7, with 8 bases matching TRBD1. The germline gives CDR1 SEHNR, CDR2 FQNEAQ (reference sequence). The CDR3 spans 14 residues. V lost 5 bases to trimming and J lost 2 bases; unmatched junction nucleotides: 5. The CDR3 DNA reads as TGTGCCAGCAGCGGAGGACAGGGACCCTACGAGCAGTACTTC. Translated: CASSGGQGPYEQYF.

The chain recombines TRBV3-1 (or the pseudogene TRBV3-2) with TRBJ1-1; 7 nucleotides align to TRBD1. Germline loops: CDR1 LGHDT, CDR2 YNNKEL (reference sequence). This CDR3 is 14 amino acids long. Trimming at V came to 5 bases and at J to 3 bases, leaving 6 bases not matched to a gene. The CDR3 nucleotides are TGTGCCAGCAGCTTGGGACAGACCCACACTGAAGCTTTCTTT. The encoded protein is CASSLGQTHTEAFF.

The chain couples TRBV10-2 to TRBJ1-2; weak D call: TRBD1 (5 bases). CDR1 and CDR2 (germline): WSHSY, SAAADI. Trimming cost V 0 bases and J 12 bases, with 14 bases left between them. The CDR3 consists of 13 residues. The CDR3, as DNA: TGCGCCAGCAGTGAGTCGGTTGGGACCTTTCACACCTTC. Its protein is CASSESVGTFHTF.

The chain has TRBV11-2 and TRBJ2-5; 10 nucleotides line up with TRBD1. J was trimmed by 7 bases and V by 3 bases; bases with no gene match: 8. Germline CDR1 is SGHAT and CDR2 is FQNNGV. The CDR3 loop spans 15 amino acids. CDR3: CASSFGTGDGGTQYF. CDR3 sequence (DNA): TGTGCCAGCAGCTTCGGGACAGGGGACGGCGGGACCCAGTACTTC. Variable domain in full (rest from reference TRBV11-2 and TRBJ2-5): EAGVAQSPRYKIIEKRQSVAFWCNPISGHATLYWYQQILGQGPKLLIQFQNNGVVDDSQLPKDRFSAERLKGVDSTLKIQPAKLEDSAVYLCASSFGTGDGGTQYFGPGTRLLVL.

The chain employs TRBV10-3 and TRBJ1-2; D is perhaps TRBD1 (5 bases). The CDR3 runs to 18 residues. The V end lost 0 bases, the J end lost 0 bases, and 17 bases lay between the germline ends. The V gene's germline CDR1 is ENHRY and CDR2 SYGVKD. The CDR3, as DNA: TGTGCCATCAGTGAGTCATTATTGGCTACAGGTTCTAACTATGGCTACACCTTC. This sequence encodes CAISESLLATGSNYGYTF.

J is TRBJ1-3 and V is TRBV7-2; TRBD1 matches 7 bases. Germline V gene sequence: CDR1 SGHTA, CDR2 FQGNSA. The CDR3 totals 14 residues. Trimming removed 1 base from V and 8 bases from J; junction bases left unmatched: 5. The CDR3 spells CASSLGRGEDTIYF. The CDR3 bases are TGTGCCAGCAGCTTAGGCAGGGGGGAAGACACCATATATTTT.